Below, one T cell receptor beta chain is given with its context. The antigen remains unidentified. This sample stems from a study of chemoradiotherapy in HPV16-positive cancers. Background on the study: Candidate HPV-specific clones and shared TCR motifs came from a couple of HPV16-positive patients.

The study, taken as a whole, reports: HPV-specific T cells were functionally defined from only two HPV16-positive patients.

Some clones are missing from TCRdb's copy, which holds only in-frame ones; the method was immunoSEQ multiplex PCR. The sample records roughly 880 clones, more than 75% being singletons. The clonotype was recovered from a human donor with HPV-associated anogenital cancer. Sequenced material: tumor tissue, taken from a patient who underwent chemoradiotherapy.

The CDR3 DNA sequence: TGTGCCAGCAGTTTATTCGTCCCGGGGGCCTACGAGCAGTACTTC. Encoded protein: CASSLFVPGAYEQYF. The chain links TRBV27 to TRBJ2-5, with D perhaps TRBD2 (6 bases). The closer fit of TRBJ2-7 to the DNA end suggests the J call may be wrong. Germline values: CDR1 MNHEY, CDR2 SMNVEV (reference sequence). This CDR3 is built from 15 residues.